The present TCR beta chain was sequenced within a study of OX40 agonist ivuxolimab in advanced cancers. Study findings and constraints: On average, CD8+ T cells showed a greater number of expanded clones than CD4+.

Repertoires were generated with immunoSEQ multiplex PCR, while TCRdb's copy carries only in-frame clones and drops some. Found here are about 73,000 clones, around four fifths of them singletons; the top ten hold less than 2.5%. V was pared by 3 bases and J by 7 bases, with 16 bases between. Germline V lookup: CDR1 SGDLS, CDR2 YYNGEE. This CDR3 region has 15 residues. Concerning this clone: Its matching antigen is unknown.

Exclusion applied to patients with autoimmune disease history or systemic immunosuppression. This clonotype originated in an adult with an advanced solid tumor such as melanoma, head and neck, liver or kidney cancer. The V gene is TRBV9, the J gene TRBJ2-2; the D gene is possibly TRBD2 (6 bases). Specimen: CD4+ or CD8+ T cells sorted from blood, collected in a trial of the OX40 agonist ivuxolimab. CDR3 region: CASSATSLLLGELFF. Written as DNA, the CDR3 is TGTGCCAGCAGCGCGACTAGTTTGCTTCTCGGGGAGCTGTTTTTT.